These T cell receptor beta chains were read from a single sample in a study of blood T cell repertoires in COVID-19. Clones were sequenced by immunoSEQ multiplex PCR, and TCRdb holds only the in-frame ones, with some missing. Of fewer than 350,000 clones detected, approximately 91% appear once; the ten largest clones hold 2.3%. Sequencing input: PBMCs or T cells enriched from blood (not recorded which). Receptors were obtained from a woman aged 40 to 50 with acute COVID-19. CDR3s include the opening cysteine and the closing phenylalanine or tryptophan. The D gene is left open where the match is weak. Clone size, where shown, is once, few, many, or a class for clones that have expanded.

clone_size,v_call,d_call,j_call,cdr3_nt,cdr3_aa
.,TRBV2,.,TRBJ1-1,TGTGCCAGCAGCGCTAATACAGGGTACACTGAAGCTTTCTTT,CASSANTGYTEAFF
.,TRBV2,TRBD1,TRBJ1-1,TGTGCCAGCAGTGGGCGACAAGACAGGGGTCCCACTGAAGCTTTCTTT,CASSGRQDRGPTEAFF
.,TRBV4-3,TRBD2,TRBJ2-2,TGCGCCAGCAGCCAAGTCGGGACTAGCGCCGGGGAGCTGTTTTTT,CASSQVGTSAGELFF
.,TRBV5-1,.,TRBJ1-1,TGCGCCAGCAGCTTGGTAGTGGGGGCCACTGAAGCTTTCTTT,CASSLVVGATEAFF
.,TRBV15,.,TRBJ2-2,TGTGCCACCAGCAGAGACGGGACCGGGGAGCTGTTTTTT,CATSRDGTGELFF
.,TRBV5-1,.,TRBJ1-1,TGCGCCAGCAGCTTGGAGGCAGGGCTCACTGAAGCTTTCTTT,CASSLEAGLTEAFF
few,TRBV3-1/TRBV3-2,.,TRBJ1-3,TGTGCCAGCAGCCGCCAAGGGAGCTCTGGAAACACCATATATTTT,CASSRQGSSGNTIYF
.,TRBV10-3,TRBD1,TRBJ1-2,TGTGCCATCAGCGCAGGGGGATACGATGGCTACACCTTC,CAISAGGYDGYTF
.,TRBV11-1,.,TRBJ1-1,TGTGCCAGCAGCCATTATCTGGACACCTTGAACACTGAAACTTTCTTT,CASSHYLDTLNTETFF
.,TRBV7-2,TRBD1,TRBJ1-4,TGTGCCAGCAGCTTAGGACAGGGTGAAAAACTGTTTTTT,CASSLGQGEKLFF
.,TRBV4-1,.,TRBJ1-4,TGCGCCAGCAGCCTAAAGCCTGGTGCAACTAATGAAAAACTGTTTTTT,CASSLKPGATNEKLFF
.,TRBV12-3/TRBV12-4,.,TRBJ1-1,TGTGCCAGTTCAAACTTCGGAGGGGCTGAAGCTTTCTTT,CASSNFGGAEAFF
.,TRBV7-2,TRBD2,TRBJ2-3,TGTGCCAGCAGCTTTAGGGGGACTAGCGGGAGCTATACAGATACGCAGTATTTT,CASSFRGTSGSYTDTQYF
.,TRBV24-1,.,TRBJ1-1,TGTGCCACCAGTGATGGGGGGGGCATGAACACTGAAGCTTTCTTT,CATSDGGGMNTEAFF
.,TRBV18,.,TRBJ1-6,TGTGCCAGCTCACCGGACAATTCTTCACCCCTCCACTTT,CASSPDNSSPLHF
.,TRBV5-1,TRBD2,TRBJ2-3,TGCGCCAGCAGCGTGGGACTAGCGGAGAGCACAGATACGCAGTATTTT,CASSVGLAESTDTQYF
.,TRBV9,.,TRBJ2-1,TGTGCCAGCAGCACCCTAGCGTCCTACAATGAGCAGTTCTTC,CASSTLASYNEQFF
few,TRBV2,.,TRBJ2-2,TGTGCCGCTCAAGGGCTCAGGGAGGACACCGGGGAGCTGTTTTTT,CAAQGLREDTGELFF
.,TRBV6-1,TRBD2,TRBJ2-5,TGTGCCAGCAGTGAAACCCTAGCGGGAGATCGAGAGACCCAGTACTTC,CASSETLAGDRETQYF
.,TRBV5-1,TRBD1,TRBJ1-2,TGCGCCAGCAGACAGGGGGGAGGCTATGGCTACACCTTC,CASRQGGGYGYTF
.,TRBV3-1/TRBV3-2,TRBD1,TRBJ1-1,TGTGCCAGCAGCCACGGACAGGGGGAAGCTTTCTTT,CASSHGQGEAFF
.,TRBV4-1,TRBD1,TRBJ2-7,TGCGCCAGCAGCTCCACCGGGACAGGATCCTACGAGCAGTACTTC,CASSSTGTGSYEQYF
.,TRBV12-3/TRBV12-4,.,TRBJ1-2,TGTGCCACCCTGAGGGCAATCTATGGCTACACCTTC,CATLRAIYGYTF
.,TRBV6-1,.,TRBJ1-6,TGTGCCAGCAGTGCTCGGGGAGATAGCTCCTATAATTCACCCCTCCACTTT,CASSARGDSSYNSPLHF
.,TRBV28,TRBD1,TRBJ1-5,TGTGCCAGCAGTACAGGGGGGGGCAATCAGCCCCAGCATTTT,CASSTGGGNQPQHF
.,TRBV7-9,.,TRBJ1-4,TGTGCCAGCAGAACTGACAGTAGGGGTGAAAAACTGTTTTTT,CASRTDSRGEKLFF
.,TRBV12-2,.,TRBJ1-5,TGTGCAAGTCGCTTCAGGGGCGACCAGCCCCAGCATTTT,CASRFRGDQPQHF
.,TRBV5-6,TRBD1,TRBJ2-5,TGTGCCAGCAGCTTGGGACAGGGAGTCGAGACCCAGTACTTC,CASSLGQGVETQYF
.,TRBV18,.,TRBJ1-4,TGTGCCAGCTCACCACCGGCCCCACAGGTAGAAAAACTGTTTTTT,CASSPPAPQVEKLFF
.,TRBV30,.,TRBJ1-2,TGTGCCTGGAGCTCTGGAGGGGACTATGGCTACACCTTC,CAWSSGGDYGYTF
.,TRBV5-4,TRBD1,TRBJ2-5,TGTGCCAGCAGCTTAGAGACAGGGGGCTGGGAGACCCAGTACTTC,CASSLETGGWETQYF
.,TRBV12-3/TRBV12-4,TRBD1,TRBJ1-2,TGTGCCAGCAGTTCGACAGGGGAGGGTGGCTACACCTTC,CASSSTGEGGYTF
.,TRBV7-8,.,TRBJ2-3,TGTGCCAGCAGCTTGAACAGGGGCACAGATACGCAGTATTTT,CASSLNRGTDTQYF
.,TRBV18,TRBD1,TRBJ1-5,TGTGCCAGCTCACCTCCGGGACAGGGAAATCAGCCCCAGCATTTT,CASSPPGQGNQPQHF
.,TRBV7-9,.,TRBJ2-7,TGTGCCAGCAGCTTAGTCAGAAAACAGGGCCTAGCACTTCACTACGAGCAGTACTTC,CASSLVRKQGLALHYEQYF
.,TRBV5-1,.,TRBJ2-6,TGCGCCAGCAGCTTGGAGGGGGTCCCTGGGGCCAACGTCCTGACTTTC,CASSLEGVPGANVLTF
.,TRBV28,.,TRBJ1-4,TGTGCCAGCAGTCAGACAAACACTAATGAAAAACTGTTTTTT,CASSQTNTNEKLFF
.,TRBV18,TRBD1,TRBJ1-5,TGTGCCAGCTCCCCAGGGGGGAATCAGCCCCAGCATTTT,CASSPGGNQPQHF
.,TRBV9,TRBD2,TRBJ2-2,TGTGCCAGCAGCGCTATTAGCGGGGGCAGCGGGGAGCTGTTTTTT,CASSAISGGSGELFF
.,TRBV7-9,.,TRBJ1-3,TGTGCCATCCCATTGACGGGGTCTGGAAACACCATATATTTT,CAIPLTGSGNTIYF
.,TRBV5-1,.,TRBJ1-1,TGCGCCAGCAGTGCAGACCCGGGGACTGAAGCTTTCTTT,CASSADPGTEAFF
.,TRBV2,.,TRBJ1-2,TGTGCCAGCATGGCGGGGGATAGGGCCTATGGCTACACCTTC,CASMAGDRAYGYTF
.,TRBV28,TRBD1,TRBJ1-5,TGTGCCAGCAGCTCCGGGACAGGGGAGGCCTATAGCAATCAGCCCCAGCATTTT,CASSSGTGEAYSNQPQHF
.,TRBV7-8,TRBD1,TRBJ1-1,TGTGCCAGCAGCTTTCGGACAGGGTCGAACACTGAAGCTTTCTTT,CASSFRTGSNTEAFF
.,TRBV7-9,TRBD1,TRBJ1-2,TGTGCCAGCTCCAGGGGGGGACGGAACTATGGCTACACCTTC,CASSRGGRNYGYTF
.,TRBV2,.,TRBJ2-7,TGTGCCAGCAGGAAACAGGAACCCTCCTACGAGCAGTACTTC,CASRKQEPSYEQYF
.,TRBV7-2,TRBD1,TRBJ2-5,TGTGCCAGCAGCCCGGACAGGGGGCAAGAGACCCAGTACTTC,CASSPDRGQETQYF
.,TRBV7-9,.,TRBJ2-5,TGTGCCAGCAATTTAGGAGGGGTCCAAGAGACCCAGTACTTC,CASNLGGVQETQYF
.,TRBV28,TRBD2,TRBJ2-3,TGTGCCAGCAGTTCCACATCTAGCGGGGGTACAGATACGCAGTATTTT,CASSSTSSGGTDTQYF
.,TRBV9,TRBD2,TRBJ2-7,TGTGCCAGCAGCCACGGGACTAGCGGGGGGGCAAGGAACGAGCAGTACTTC,CASSHGTSGGARNEQYF
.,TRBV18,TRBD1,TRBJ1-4,TGTGCCAGCTCACGACGGACAGGCGGTAATGAAAAACTGTTTTTT,CASSRRTGGNEKLFF
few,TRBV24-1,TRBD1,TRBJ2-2,TGTGCCACCAGTGCGCGGGGACAGGGGGCCGGGACCGGGGAGCTGTTTTTT,CATSARGQGAGTGELFF
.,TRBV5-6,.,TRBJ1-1,TGTGCCAGCAGAAGGGAGGGGTTCCCAGGCACTGAAGCTTTCTTT,CASRREGFPGTEAFF
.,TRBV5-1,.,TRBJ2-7,TGCGCCAGCAGCTTCCAAGCGGGCCTCCTCTCCTACGAGCAGTACTTC,CASSFQAGLLSYEQYF